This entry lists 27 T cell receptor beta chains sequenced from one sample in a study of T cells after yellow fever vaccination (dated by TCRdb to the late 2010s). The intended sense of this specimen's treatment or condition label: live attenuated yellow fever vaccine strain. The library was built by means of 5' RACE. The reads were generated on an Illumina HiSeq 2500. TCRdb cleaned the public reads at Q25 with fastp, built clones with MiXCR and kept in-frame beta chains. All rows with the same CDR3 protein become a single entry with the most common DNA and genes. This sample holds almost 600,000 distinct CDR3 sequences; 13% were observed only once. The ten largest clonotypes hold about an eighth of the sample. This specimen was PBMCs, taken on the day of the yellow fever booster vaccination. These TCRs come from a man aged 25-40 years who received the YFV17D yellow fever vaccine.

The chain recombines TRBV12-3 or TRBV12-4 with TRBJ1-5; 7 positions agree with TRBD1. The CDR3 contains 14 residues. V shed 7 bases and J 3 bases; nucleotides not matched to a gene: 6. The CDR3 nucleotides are TGTGCCAGCATACTTGGGACAGCCAATCAGCCCCAGCATTTT. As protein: CASILGTANQPQHF.

This CDR3 reads CASNLLGENTGELFF. The CDR3 DNA sequence: TGTGCCAGCAACCTTTTGGGTGAGAACACCGGGGAGCTGTTTTTT. The rearrangement uses TRBV7-9 and TRBJ2-2, with no clear D. Between the trimmed V and J ends, which lost 7 bases and 1 base, there was a span of 13 bases. Germline CDR1 reads SEHNR; CDR2 reads FQNEAQ (reference sequence). The CDR3 contains 15 residues. Full variable domain (missing parts from reference TRBV7-9 and TRBJ2-2): DTGVSQNPRHKITKRGQNVTFRCDPISEHNRLYWYRQTLGQGPEFLTYFQNEAQLEKSRLLSDRFSAERPKGSFSTLEIQRTEQGDSAMYLCASNLLGENTGELFFGEGSRLTVL.

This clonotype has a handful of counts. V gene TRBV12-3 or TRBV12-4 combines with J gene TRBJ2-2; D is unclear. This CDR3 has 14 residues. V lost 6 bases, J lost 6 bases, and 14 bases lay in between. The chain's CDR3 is CASSQHLGSGELFF. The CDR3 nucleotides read TGTGCCAGCAGCCAACACCTAGGTTCCGGGGAGCTGTTTTTT.

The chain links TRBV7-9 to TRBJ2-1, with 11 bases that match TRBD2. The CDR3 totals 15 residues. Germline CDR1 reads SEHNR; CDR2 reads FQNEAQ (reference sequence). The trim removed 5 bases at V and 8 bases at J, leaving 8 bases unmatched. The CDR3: CASSRTSGSGYEQFF. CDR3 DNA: TGTGCCAGCAGCCGTACTAGCGGGAGTGGATATGAGCAGTTCTTC.

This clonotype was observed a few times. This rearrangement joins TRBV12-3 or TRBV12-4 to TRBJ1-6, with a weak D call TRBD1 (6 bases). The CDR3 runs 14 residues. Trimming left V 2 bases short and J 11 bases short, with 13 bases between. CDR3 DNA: TGTGCCAGCAGTTTAATAGGGACACAAGCACCCCTCCACTTT. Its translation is CASSLIGTQAPLHF.

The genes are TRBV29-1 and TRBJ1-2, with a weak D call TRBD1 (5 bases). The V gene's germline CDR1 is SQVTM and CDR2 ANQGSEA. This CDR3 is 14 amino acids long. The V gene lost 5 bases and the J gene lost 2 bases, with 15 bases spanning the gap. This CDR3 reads CSVQSRDPNYGYTF. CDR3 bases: TGCAGCGTTCAAAGCCGGGACCCCAACTATGGCTACACCTTC.

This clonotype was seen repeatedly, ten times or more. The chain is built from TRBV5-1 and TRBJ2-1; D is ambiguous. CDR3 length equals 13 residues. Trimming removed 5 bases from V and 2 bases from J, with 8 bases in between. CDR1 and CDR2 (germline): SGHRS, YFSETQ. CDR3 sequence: CASRRDTYNEQFF. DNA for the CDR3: TGCGCCAGCAGGCGTGACACCTACAATGAGCAGTTCTTC.

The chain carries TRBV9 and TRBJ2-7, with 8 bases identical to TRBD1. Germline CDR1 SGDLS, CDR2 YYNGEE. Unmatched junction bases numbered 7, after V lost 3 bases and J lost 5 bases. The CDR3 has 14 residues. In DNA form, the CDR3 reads TGTGCCAGCAGCGCAACGGACAGGGCCGACGAGCAGTACTTC. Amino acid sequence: CASSATDRADEQYF.

The CDR3 nucleotides read TGCGCCAGCAGCTTGCTGGGGGGTTCATTCAATGAGCAGTTCTTC. Translation: CASSLLGGSFNEQFF. The V and J genes are TRBV5-1 and TRBJ2-1; weak D call: TRBD2 (6 bases). The V and J ends lost 1 base and 6 bases respectively, with 14 bases between them. The CDR3 totals 15 residues. In germline, CDR1 is SGHRS, CDR2 YFSETQ.

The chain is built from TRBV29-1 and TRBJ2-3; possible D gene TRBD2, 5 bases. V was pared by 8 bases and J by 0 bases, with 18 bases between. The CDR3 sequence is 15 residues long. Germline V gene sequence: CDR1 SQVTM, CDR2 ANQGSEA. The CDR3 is CSLLGEGTSTDTQYF. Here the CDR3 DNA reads TGCAGCCTCCTGGGAGAGGGAACTAGCACAGATACGCAGTATTTT.

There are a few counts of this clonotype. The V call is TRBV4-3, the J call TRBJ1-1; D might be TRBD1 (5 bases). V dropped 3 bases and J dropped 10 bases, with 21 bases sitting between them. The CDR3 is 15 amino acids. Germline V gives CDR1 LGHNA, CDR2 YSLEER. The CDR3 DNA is TGCGCCAGCAGCCAGGAGGGGCCCAGAGGTAATGTAGCTTTCTTT. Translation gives CASSQEGPRGNVAFF.

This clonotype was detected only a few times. The CDR3 DNA is TGCGCCAGCAGCTTTTTCCACGGGGAGCTGTTTTTT. This codes for CASSFFHGELFF. The chain uses TRBV5-1 and TRBJ2-2; D is ambiguous. Germline assignment: CDR1 SGHRS and CDR2 YFSETQ. The germline V and J ends were trimmed by 2 bases and 7 bases, with 6 bases remaining between them. The CDR3 sequence is 12 residues long. The variable domain in full, completed from reference TRBV5-1 and TRBJ2-2, reads KAGVTQTPRYLIKTRGQQVTLSCSPISGHRSVSWYQQTPGQGLQFLFEYFSETQRNKGNFPGRFSGRQFSNSRSEMNVSTLELGDSALYLCASSFFHGELFFGEGSRLTVL.

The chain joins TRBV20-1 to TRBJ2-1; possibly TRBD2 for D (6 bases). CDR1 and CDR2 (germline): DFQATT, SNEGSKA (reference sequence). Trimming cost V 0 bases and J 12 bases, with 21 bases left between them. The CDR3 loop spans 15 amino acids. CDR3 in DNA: TGCAGTGCTAGAGAAGTGGCTAGCGTCAGGCGGGGGCAGTTCTTC. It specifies CSAREVASVRRGQFF.

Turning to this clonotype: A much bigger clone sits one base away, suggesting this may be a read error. The CDR3 loop reads CASNQLAGVRVQYF. Written as DNA, the CDR3 is TGTGCCAGCAATCAACTAGCGGGAGTGCGGGTGCAGTACTTC. The chain carries TRBV6-2 or TRBV6-3 and TRBJ2-7; 11 bases agree with TRBD2. With 7 bases clipped from V and 9 bases from J, the junction kept 11 bases outside the gene matches. The CDR3 has 14 residues. CDR1 is MNHEY, CDR2 SVGEGT, per germline.

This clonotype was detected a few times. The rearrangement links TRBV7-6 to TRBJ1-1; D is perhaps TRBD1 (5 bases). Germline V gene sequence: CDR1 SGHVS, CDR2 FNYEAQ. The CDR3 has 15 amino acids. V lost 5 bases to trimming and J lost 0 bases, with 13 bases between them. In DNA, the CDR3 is TGTGCCAGCAGCGCCTCTACGGGGCTGAACACTGAAGCTTTCTTT. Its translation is CASSASTGLNTEAFF.

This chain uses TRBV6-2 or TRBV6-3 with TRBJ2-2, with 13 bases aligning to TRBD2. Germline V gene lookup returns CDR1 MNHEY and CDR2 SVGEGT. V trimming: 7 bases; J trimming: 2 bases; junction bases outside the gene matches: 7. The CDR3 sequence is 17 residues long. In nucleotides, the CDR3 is TGTGCCAGCAAGCAGACTAGCGGGAGGTACAACACCGGGGAGCTGTTTTTT. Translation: CASKQTSGRYNTGELFF.

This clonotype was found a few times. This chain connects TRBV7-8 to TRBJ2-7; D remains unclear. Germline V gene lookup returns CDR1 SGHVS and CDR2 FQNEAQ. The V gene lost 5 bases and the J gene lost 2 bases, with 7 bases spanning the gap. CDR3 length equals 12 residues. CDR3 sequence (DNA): TGTGCCAGCAGCCCGTTGGCCTACGAGCAGTACTTC. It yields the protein CASSPLAYEQYF.

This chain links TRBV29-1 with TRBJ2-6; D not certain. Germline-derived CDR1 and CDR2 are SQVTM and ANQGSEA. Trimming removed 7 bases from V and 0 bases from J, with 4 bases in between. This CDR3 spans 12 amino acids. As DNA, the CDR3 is TGCAGCGCTAGCTCTGGGGCCAACGTCCTGACTTTC. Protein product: CSASSGANVLTF.

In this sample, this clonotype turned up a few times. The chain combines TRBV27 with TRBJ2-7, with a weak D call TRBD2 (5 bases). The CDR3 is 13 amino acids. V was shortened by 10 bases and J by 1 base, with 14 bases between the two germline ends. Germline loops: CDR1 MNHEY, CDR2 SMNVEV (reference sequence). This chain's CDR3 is CATRLAGSYEQYF. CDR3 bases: TGTGCCACCCGCCTTGCGGGTTCCTACGAGCAGTACTTC.

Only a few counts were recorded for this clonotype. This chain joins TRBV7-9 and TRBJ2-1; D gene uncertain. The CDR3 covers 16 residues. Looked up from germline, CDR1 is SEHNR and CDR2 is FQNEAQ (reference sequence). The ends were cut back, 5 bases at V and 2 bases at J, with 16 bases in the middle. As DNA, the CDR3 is TGTGCCAGCAGCCTCTTAGCCGGCTTGGCCTACAATGAGCAGTTCTTC. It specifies CASSLLAGLAYNEQFF.

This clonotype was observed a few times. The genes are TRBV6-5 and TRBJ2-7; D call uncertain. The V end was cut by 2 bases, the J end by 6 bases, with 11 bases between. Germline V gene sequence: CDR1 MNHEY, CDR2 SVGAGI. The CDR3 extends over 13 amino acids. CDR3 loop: CASSYRPGAEQYF. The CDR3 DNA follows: TGTGCCAGCAGTTACAGACCAGGCGCCGAGCAGTACTTC.

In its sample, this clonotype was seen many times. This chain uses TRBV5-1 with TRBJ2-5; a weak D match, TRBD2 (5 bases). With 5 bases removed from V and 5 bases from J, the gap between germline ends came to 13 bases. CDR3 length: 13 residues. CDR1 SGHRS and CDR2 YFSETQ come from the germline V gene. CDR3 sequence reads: CASRLTRRETQYF. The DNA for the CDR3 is TGCGCCAGCAGGTTAACTAGAAGGGAGACCCAGTACTTC.

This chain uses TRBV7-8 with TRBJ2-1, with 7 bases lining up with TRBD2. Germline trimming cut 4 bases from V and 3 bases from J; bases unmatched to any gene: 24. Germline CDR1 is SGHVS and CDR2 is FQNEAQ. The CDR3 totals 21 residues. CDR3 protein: CASSSGRGRWERDGIYNEQFF. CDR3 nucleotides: TGTGCCAGCAGCTCTGGCCGGGGGAGGTGGGAGCGGGACGGCATCTACAATGAGCAGTTCTTC.

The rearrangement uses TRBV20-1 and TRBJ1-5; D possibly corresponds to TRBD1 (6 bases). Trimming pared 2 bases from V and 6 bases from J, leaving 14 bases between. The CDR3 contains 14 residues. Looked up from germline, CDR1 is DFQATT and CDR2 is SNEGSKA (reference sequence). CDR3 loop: CSARSLRGGQPQHF. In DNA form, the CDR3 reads TGCAGTGCTAGATCCCTTAGAGGGGGTCAGCCCCAGCATTTT.

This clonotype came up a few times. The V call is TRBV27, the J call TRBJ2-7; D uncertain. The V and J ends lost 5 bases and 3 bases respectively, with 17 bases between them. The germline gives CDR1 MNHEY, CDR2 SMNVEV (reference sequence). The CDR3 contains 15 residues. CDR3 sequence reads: CASSPYVNHFYEQYF. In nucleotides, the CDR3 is TGTGCCAGCAGTCCTTATGTGAACCATTTCTACGAGCAGTACTTC.

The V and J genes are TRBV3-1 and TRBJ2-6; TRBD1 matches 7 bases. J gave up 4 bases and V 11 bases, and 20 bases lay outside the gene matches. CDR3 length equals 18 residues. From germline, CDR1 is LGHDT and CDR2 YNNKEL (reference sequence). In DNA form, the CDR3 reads TGTGCCTCCACCATCCAAGGACAGGTAGAGCTCGGGGCCAACGTCCTGACTTTC. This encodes CASTIQGQVELGANVLTF.

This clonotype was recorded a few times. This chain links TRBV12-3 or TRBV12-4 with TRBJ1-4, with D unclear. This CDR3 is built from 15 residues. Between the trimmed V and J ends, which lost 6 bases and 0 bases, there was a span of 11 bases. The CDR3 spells CASSAYRTTNEKLFF. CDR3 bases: TGTGCCAGCAGCGCGTACAGAACAACTAATGAAAAACTGTTTTTT.